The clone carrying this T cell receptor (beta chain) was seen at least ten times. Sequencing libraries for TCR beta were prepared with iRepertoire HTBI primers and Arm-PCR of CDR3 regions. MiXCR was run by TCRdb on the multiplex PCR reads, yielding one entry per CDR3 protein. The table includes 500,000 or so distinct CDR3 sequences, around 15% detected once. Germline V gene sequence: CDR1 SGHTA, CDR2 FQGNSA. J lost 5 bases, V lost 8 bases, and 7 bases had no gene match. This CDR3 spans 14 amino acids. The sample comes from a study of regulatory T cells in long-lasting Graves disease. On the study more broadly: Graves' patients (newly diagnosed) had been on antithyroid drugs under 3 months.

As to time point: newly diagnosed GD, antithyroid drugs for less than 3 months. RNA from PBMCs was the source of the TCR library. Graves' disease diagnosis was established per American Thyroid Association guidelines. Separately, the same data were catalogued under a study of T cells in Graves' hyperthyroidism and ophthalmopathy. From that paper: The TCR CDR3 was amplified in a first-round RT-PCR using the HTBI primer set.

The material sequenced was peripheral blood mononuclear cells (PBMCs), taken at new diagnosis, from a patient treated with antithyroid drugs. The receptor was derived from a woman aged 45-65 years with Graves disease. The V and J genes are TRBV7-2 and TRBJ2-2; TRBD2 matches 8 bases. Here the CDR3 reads CASRAGASTGELFF. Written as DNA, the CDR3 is TGTGCCAGCCGAGCGGGAGCAAGTACCGGGGAGCTGTTTTTT.